A single sample is the source of the 22 T cell receptor beta chains below, sequenced in a study of blood T cell repertoires in COVID-19. The assay was immunoSEQ multiplex PCR, and TCRdb's table has in-frame clones only and misses some. The data contain roughly 250,000 clones, 81% of them seen just once; the ten biggest clones take up roughly 2.9%. Sequenced sample: peripheral blood. The receptor source for this set is a woman aged 60-75 years with active or convalescent COVID-19.

The V and J genes are TRBV19 and TRBJ2-7; tentatively, D is TRBD1 (5 bases). This CDR3 contains 14 residues. V lost 4 bases and J 3 bases, leaving 13 bases between the germline ends. Germline CDR1 is LNHDA and CDR2 is SQIVND (reference sequence). CDR3 amino acids: CASSRGGFSYEQYF. The DNA of the CDR3 is TGTGCCAGTAGTAGGGGCGGCTTTAGCTACGAGCAGTACTTC. Variable domain in full (rest from reference TRBV19 and TRBJ2-7): DGGITQSPKYLFRKEGQNVTLSCEQNLNHDAMYWYRQDPGQGLRLIYYSQIVNDFQKGDIAEGYSVSREKKESFPLTVTSAQKNPTAFYLCASSRGGFSYEQYFGPGTRLTVT.

This clone was seen a few times. The chain has TRBV6-4 and TRBJ2-1; 7 nucleotides match TRBD2. This CDR3 region has 15 residues. Germline CDR1 MRHNA, CDR2 SNTAGT. V lost 4 bases and J lost 3; bases outside the gene matches: 6. CDR3 sequence reads: CASSATWGGYNEQFF. For the CDR3, the DNA is TGTGCCAGCAGTGCAACGTGGGGGGGCTACAATGAGCAGTTCTTC.

The genes are TRBV7-2 and TRBJ2-7, with TRBD2 matching 8 bases. Unmatched junction bases numbered 12, after V lost 5 bases and J lost 12 bases. Germline values: CDR1 SGHTA, CDR2 FQGNSA. The CDR3 is made up of 13 amino acids. The CDR3 loop is CASSPGGGGPGYF. CDR3 nucleotides: TGTGCCAGCAGCCCTGGCGGCGGGGGGCCGGGGTACTTC.

This clone has only a few counts. This chain joins TRBV2 and TRBJ2-1; TRBD1 agrees at 10 bases. The CDR3 covers 14 residues. J gave up 8 bases and V 0 bases, and 1 base lay outside the gene matches. Germline V gene sequence: CDR1 SNHLY, CDR2 FYNNEI. The CDR3: CASSEAGTGDEQFF. DNA for the CDR3: TGTGCCAGCAGTGAAGCTGGGACAGGGGATGAGCAGTTCTTC.

This chain connects TRBV9 to TRBJ2-3; D ambiguous. Trimming took off 0 bases at V and 4 bases at J, with 12 bases between the two ends. Germline CDR1 is SGDLS and CDR2 is YYNGEE. This CDR3 has 15 amino acids. CDR3 sequence reads: CASSVASREADTQYF. DNA of the CDR3: TGTGCCAGCAGCGTAGCTTCCCGAGAGGCAGATACGCAGTATTTT.

The CDR3 spells CASSLGPRDTF. The CDR3 DNA follows: TGTGCCAGCAGCTTGGGGCCACGGGACACCTTC. The genes are TRBV5-8 and TRBJ1-2; D is uncertain. The length of the CDR3 is 11 residues. Germline V CDR1 and CDR2: SGHTS, YDEGEE. Between the trimmed V and J ends, which lost 0 bases and 12 bases, there was a span of 9 bases.

The chain joins TRBV16 to TRBJ1-2; D might be TRBD1 (5 bases). The ends were cut back, 1 base at V and 3 bases at J, with 15 bases in the middle. CDR3 length: 16 residues. Per the germline V gene, CDR1 is KGHSY and CDR2 is FQNENV. The CDR3 reads CASSQYSGGGDYGYTF. The CDR3 DNA reads as TGTGCCAGCAGCCAATACTCTGGGGGGGGAGACTATGGCTACACCTTC. The full variable domain, in which reference TRBV16 and TRBJ1-2 provide the parts outside the CDR3, is GEEVAQTPKHLVRGEGQKAKLYCAPIKGHSYVFWYQQVLKNEFKFLISFQNENVFDETGMPKERFSAKCLPNSPCSLEIQATKLEDSAVYFCASSQYSGGGDYGYTFGSGTRLTVV.

This CDR3 is CASSPRAGGYNEQFF. CDR3 bases: TGTGCCAGCTCACCGCGAGCGGGGGGCTACAATGAGCAGTTCTTC. V is TRBV18 and J is TRBJ2-1; the match to TRBD2 covers 9 bases. Germline V gives CDR1 KGHSH, CDR2 LQKENI. The length of the CDR3 is 15 residues. After removal of 3 bases from V and 3 bases from J, the junction contained 3 bases not matched to a gene. Full variable domain (rest looked up from reference TRBV18 and TRBJ2-1): NAGVMQNPRHLVRRRGQEARLRCSPMKGHSHVYWYRQLPEEGLKFMVYLQKENIIDESGMPKERFSAEFPKEGPSILRIQQVVRGDSAAYFCASSPRAGGYNEQFFGPGTRLTVL.

The chain recombines TRBV11-2 with TRBJ1-1; D may be TRBD1 (6 bases). CDR3 length: 15 residues. Germline V CDR1 and CDR2: SGHAT, FQNNGV. The V end lost 5 bases, the J end lost 1 base, and 14 bases lay between the germline ends. In nucleotides, the CDR3 is TGTGCCAGCAGCCGCGGAAAAGGGGGGAACACTGAAGCTTTCTTT. Translating gives CASSRGKGGNTEAFF.

V gene TRBV6-6 combines with J gene TRBJ1-1; 9 bases agree with TRBD1. Losses at the gene ends were 2 bases for V and 1 base for J; bases not matched to a gene: 5. Germline assignment: CDR1 MNHNY and CDR2 SVGAGI (reference sequence). The CDR3 has 16 residues. Here the CDR3 reads CASSYTNRGPNTEAFF. The DNA of the CDR3 is TGTGCCAGCAGTTACACCAACAGGGGGCCGAACACTGAAGCTTTCTTT.

This chain uses TRBV7-9 with TRBJ2-3, with TRBD2 matching over 10 bases. The J segment lost 4 bases and the V segment lost 5 bases, leaving 15 bases of the junction unmatched. Germline CDR1 and CDR2: SEHNR and FQNEAQ (reference sequence). The CDR3 has 18 residues. CDR3: CASSTTGTSEGNSDTQYF. Written as DNA, the CDR3 is TGTGCCAGCAGCACAACCGGGACTAGCGAGGGCAATTCAGATACGCAGTATTTT.

The CDR3: CSVDGIAPGGIEGYGYTF. DNA for the CDR3: TGCAGCGTTGACGGAATTGCTCCAGGGGGCATTGAGGGCTATGGCTACACCTTC. The rearrangement links TRBV29-1 to TRBJ1-2, with 8 bases matching TRBD1. CDR1 and CDR2 (germline): SQVTM, ANQGSEA. The CDR3 totals 18 residues. With V trimmed by 3 bases and J by 4 bases, 19 bases remained unmatched.

Remarks on this clone: Distinct nucleotide sequences in the sample also encode this CDR3. The rearrangement links TRBV18 to TRBJ2-3; weak D call: TRBD1 (5 bases). This CDR3 spans 16 amino acids. Deletions cut 3 bases from V and 1 base from J, with 14 bases between. Germline CDR1 and CDR2: KGHSH and LQKENI. CDR3 in DNA: TGTGCCAGCTCACCCGGAACTTCAGGGCGCACAGATACGCAGTATTTT. It specifies CASSPGTSGRTDTQYF.

The V call is TRBV11-2, the J call TRBJ2-2, with D maybe TRBD2 (5 bases). This CDR3 comprises 17 residues. Trimming cost V 6 bases and J 6 bases, with 23 bases left between them. Looked up from germline, CDR1 is SGHAT and CDR2 is FQNNGV. The CDR3 loop reads CASRKFPRGSPPGELFF. The CDR3 DNA is TGTGCCAGCAGAAAATTTCCCCGGGGATCCCCTCCCGGGGAGCTGTTTTTT. Using reference TRBV11-2 and TRBJ2-2 for the parts outside the CDR3, the full variable domain is EAGVAQSPRYKIIEKRQSVAFWCNPISGHATLYWYQQILGQGPKLLIQFQNNGVVDDSQLPKDRFSAERLKGVDSTLKIQPAKLEDSAVYLCASRKFPRGSPPGELFFGEGSRLTVL.

Of note for this clone: Likely a read error: the CDR3 ends without its conserved phenylalanine or tryptophan. The chain employs TRBV27 and TRBJ1-5; D unresolved. V lost 2 bases and J 1 base, leaving 3 bases between the germline ends. Germline V lookup: CDR1 MNHEY, CDR2 SMNVEV (reference sequence). There are 13 residues in the CDR3. CDR3 nucleotide sequence: TGTGCCAGCAGTTTAGGGAGCAATCAGCCCCAGCATCTT. Translated: CASSLGSNQPQHL.

The V call is TRBV7-6, the J call TRBJ2-7; TRBD1 aligns across 7 bases. The germline CDR1 and CDR2 sequences are SGHVS and FNYEAQ. This CDR3 region has 14 residues. With 1 base clipped from V and 0 bases from J, the junction kept 0 bases outside the gene matches. This chain's CDR3 is CASSLGDSSYEQYF. The CDR3 DNA is TGTGCCAGCAGCTTAGGGGACAGCTCCTACGAGCAGTACTTC.

The chain uses TRBV19 and TRBJ1-1, with D possibly being TRBD1 (5 bases). Trimming left V 5 bases short and J 5 bases short, with 12 bases between. The germline V gene encodes CDR1 LNHDA and CDR2 SQIVND (reference sequence). The CDR3 loop spans 13 amino acids. CDR3 loop: CASSSEQGTEAFF. The CDR3 DNA reads as TGTGCCAGTAGTTCGGAGCAGGGAACTGAAGCTTTCTTT.

V gene TRBV29-1 combines with J gene TRBJ1-1; the D gene is possibly TRBD1 (6 bases). Germline values: CDR1 SQVTM, CDR2 ANQGSEA. The V gene lost 7 bases and the J gene lost 4 bases, with 16 bases spanning the gap. CDR3 length: 13 residues. The CDR3 here is CSATVGGPTEAFF. CDR3 in DNA: TGCAGCGCGACGGTGGGGGGGCCCACTGAAGCTTTCTTT.

Only a few counts were recorded for this clone. The CDR3 DNA reads as TGTGCCATCAGTGAAGGGACAGGGAACGAAAAACTGTTTTTT. This translates into CAISEGTGNEKLFF. The chain joins TRBV10-3 to TRBJ1-4; 9 nucleotides align to TRBD1. Trimming cost V 3 bases and J 8 bases; bases outside gene matches: 4. The CDR3 sequence is 14 residues long. Germline-derived CDR1 and CDR2 are ENHRY and SYGVKD.

The chain links TRBV4-2 to TRBJ2-6; D perhaps matches TRBD1 (5 bases). The V end was cut by 0 bases, the J end by 0 bases, with 15 bases between. CDR3 length: 19 amino acids. Per the germline V gene, CDR1 is LGHNA and CDR2 is YNFKEQ. For the CDR3, the DNA is TGTGCCAGCAGCCAAGAGGAAGGCAGGGCTTACTCTGGGGCCAACGTCCTGACTTTC. Amino acid sequence: CASSQEEGRAYSGANVLTF.

The chain carries TRBV7-6 and TRBJ2-7; 8 bases align to TRBD1. J was trimmed by 6 bases and V by 4 bases; bases with no gene match: 17. This CDR3 is 17 amino acids long. Germline CDR1 is SGHVS and CDR2 is FNYEAQ. The CDR3 is CASSSGRDRFTSGEQYF. CDR3 nucleotides: TGTGCCAGCAGCTCCGGTCGGGACAGGTTTACTTCTGGCGAGCAGTACTTC. Variable domain in full (rest from reference TRBV7-6 and TRBJ2-7): GAGVSQSPRYKVTKRGQDVALRCDPISGHVSLYWYRQALGQGPEFLTYFNYEAQQDKSGLPNDRFSAERPEGSISTLTIQRTEQRDSAMYRCASSSGRDRFTSGEQYFGPGTRLTVT.

This chain links TRBV11-2 with TRBJ1-1; D not certain. This CDR3 region has 15 residues. V lost 0 bases and J 1 base, leaving 9 bases between the germline ends. Looked up from germline, CDR1 is SGHAT and CDR2 is FQNNGV. The CDR3 loop reads CASSLDGLRNTEAFF. CDR3 DNA: TGTGCCAGCAGCTTAGATGGGCTGAGGAACACTGAAGCTTTCTTT.